The clone carrying this T cell receptor beta chain was counted many times. Its antigen is not known. The sample comes from a study of neurological immune-mediated disorders. The study's findings and limits: HTLV-1-associated myelopathy had the most TCR clonal expansion, and multiple sclerosis had the least, less than healthy controls.

5'RACE generated cDNA with 10-nucleotide random UMIs. MiXCR, applied by TCRdb to the 5' RACE reads, yields one record per CDR3 protein. The sample yields about 43,000 distinct CDR3 sequences, approximately 12% seen once. In Maryland, USA, blood bank volunteers were the healthy controls. Unsorted libraries used 2 million PBMCs kept at -80 degrees C. CDR1 and CDR2 from the germline V gene are SGHRS and YFSETQ. The CDR3 sequence is 15 residues long. Trimming took 1 base from V and 6 from J, leaving 16 bases between them. The sample consisted of PBMCs. This TCR came from a female donor in good health. The genes are TRBV5-1 and TRBJ1-1, with D perhaps TRBD1 (6 bases). CDR3 DNA sequence: TGCGCCAGCAGCTTGTTAGCGGGGGCCGGTTCTGAAGCTTTCTTT. Its translation: CASSLLAGAGSEAFF.